The 14 T cell receptor beta chains given below trace back to one sample, sequenced in a study of T cell repertoires in cytomegalovirus infection. TCRdb ran MiXCR on the reads and lists one entry per CDR3 protein. The sample yields roughly 760,000 distinct CDR3 sequences, 35% seen once. Specimen: PBMCs. The receptors here all came from a human donor in good health (CMV status not recorded). Some clones in this sample may be carry-over from other donors' samples.

This chain uses TRBV7-9 with TRBJ2-3, with 8 bases aligning to TRBD2. V lost 4 bases, J lost 1 base, and 7 bases stayed unmatched. Germline V lookup: CDR1 SEHNR, CDR2 FQNEAQ (reference sequence). This CDR3 is 16 amino acids long. The CDR3 sequence is CASSSGASGRTDTQYF. The CDR3 DNA is TGTGCCAGCAGCTCCGGGGCTAGCGGGCGCACAGATACGCAGTATTTT.

This clonotype has more than one count but fewer than ten. The V gene is TRBV6-2 or TRBV6-3, the J gene TRBJ2-1; D is unresolved. CDR3 length: 17 residues. V shed 0 bases and J shed 9 bases, with 21 bases lying between them. Germline V gene data show CDR1 as MNHEY and CDR2 as SVGEGT. Here the CDR3 reads CASSYSILGGPGAEQFF. The CDR3 coding sequence is TGTGCCAGCAGTTACTCGATCTTAGGCGGACCGGGCGCTGAGCAGTTCTTC.

This clonotype occurred many times. The chain has TRBV7-8 and TRBJ1-2, with TRBD1 matching 7 bases. This CDR3 is built from 14 residues. Germline CDR1 is SGHVS and CDR2 is FQNEAQ. J gave up 8 bases and V 1 base, and 7 bases lay outside the gene matches. CDR3 bases: TGTGCCAGCAGCTTAGATATGACAGGGCAAGGCTACACCTTC. Protein product: CASSLDMTGQGYTF.

There are a few counts of this clonotype. The J gene is TRBJ2-3, the V gene TRBV12-3 or TRBV12-4; tentatively, D is TRBD2 (6 bases). The length of the CDR3 is 15 residues. V lost 5 bases and J lost 5, with 17 bases in between. In DNA, the CDR3 is TGTGCCAGCAGTCCCCCGGCGGGACCGGTAGATACGCAGTATTTT. Its translation is CASSPPAGPVDTQYF.

The chain has TRBV19 and TRBJ2-7, with no clear D. This CDR3 has 13 amino acids. The V gene's germline CDR1 is LNHDA and CDR2 SQIVND (reference sequence). V lost 3 bases to trimming and J lost 0 bases, with 6 bases between them. Here the CDR3 reads CASSIYLSYEQYF. As DNA, the CDR3 is TGTGCCAGTAGTATCTACCTCTCCTACGAGCAGTACTTC.

This sequence joins TRBV6-1 and TRBJ2-6; no clear D. Germline V gene data show CDR1 as MNHNS and CDR2 as SASEGT. This CDR3 has 14 amino acids. With 8 bases removed from V and 0 bases from J, the gap between germline ends came to 8 bases. CDR3 in DNA: TGTGCCAGCGGAGCCACCTCTGGGGCCAACGTCCTGACTTTC. It yields the protein CASGATSGANVLTF.

The chain has TRBV24-1 and TRBJ1-2; D may be TRBD1 (5 bases). The CDR3 is made up of 15 amino acids. CDR1 KGHDR and CDR2 SFDVKD come from the germline V gene. V lost 2 bases and J lost 4, with 13 bases in between. The CDR3 DNA reads TGTGCCACCAGTGATTCGAGAGGGGCCGGCTATGGCTACACCTTC. Its protein is CATSDSRGAGYGYTF.

This clonotype has more than one count but fewer than ten. V usage is TRBV7-2 and J usage is TRBJ2-1; D perhaps matches TRBD2 (5 bases). This CDR3 comprises 16 residues. Trimming removed 1 base from V and 0 bases from J, with 10 bases in between. From germline, CDR1 is SGHTA and CDR2 FQGNSA. The CDR3 bases are TGTGCCAGCAGCTTAGGAGGCGGGTTCTCCTACAATGAGCAGTTCTTC. Protein product: CASSLGGGFSYNEQFF.

The chain is built from TRBV18 and TRBJ2-7, with a possible D match to TRBD2 (6 bases). The CDR3 is made up of 15 amino acids. The V and J ends lost 3 bases and 6 bases respectively, with 18 bases between them. Germline V gene data show CDR1 as KGHSH and CDR2 as LQKENI. CDR3 loop: CASSPETRGSTEQYF. Here the CDR3 DNA reads TGTGCCAGCTCACCGGAGACTAGAGGGTCCACCGAGCAGTACTTC.

This clonotype has just a few counts. The chain has TRBV10-3 and TRBJ1-2, with a possible D match to TRBD1 (5 bases). This CDR3 spans 14 amino acids. Trimming removed 11 bases at V and 8 bases at J, with 24 bases between. The germline gives CDR1 ENHRY, CDR2 SYGVKD. The CDR3: CAAAHTGGSGGYTF. In DNA, the CDR3 is TGTGCCGCCGCCCACACGGGGGGGTCCGGCGGCTACACCTTC.

At least ten counts were recorded for this clonotype. The chain has TRBV7-2 and TRBJ2-3; D gene unclear. V lost 3 bases and J lost 2, with 15 bases in between. CDR3 length: 16 residues. Germline V gives CDR1 SGHTA, CDR2 FQGNSA. For the CDR3, the DNA is TGTGCCAGCAGCTTGGGGTCCCGGCGGACCACAGATACGCAGTATTTT. Translating it yields CASSLGSRRTTDTQYF.

V usage is TRBV5-1 and J usage is TRBJ1-1; TRBD1 is a possible D gene (6 bases). The ends were cut back, 5 bases at V and 7 bases at J, with 18 bases in the middle. The germline CDR1 and CDR2 sequences are SGHRS and YFSETQ. This CDR3 contains 14 residues. The CDR3 loop reads CASSRGGVGIEAFF. The CDR3 region has the DNA TGCGCCAGCAGTAGGGGGGGGGTTGGCATTGAAGCTTTCTTT.

The chain links TRBV7-6 to TRBJ2-3, with D uncertain. The germline V gene encodes CDR1 SGHVS and CDR2 FNYEAQ. This CDR3 contains 15 residues. V lost 5 bases to trimming and J lost 5 bases, with 17 bases between them. CDR3 sequence reads: CASSQLARVKDTQYF. The CDR3, as DNA: TGTGCCAGCAGCCAGTTGGCGCGTGTGAAAGATACGCAGTATTTT.

The sample holds a few counts of this clonotype. The chain combines TRBV24-1 with TRBJ1-2, with TRBD1 identical over 12 bases. The CDR3 contains 16 residues. J gave up 8 bases and V 7 bases, and 13 bases lay outside the gene matches. CDR1 is KGHDR and CDR2 is SFDVKD in the germline V gene. CDR3 sequence: CATRTPGTGGAEGYTF. The DNA of the CDR3 is TGTGCCACCAGAACGCCCGGGACAGGGGGCGCCGAGGGCTACACCTTC.